Listed below are T cell receptor beta chains from one sample, sequenced in a study of T-cell reconstitution after alpha-beta-depleted transplantation in children. TCRdb processed the PCR reads anew with MiXCR; each CDR3 protein has one entry. This table has 45,000 to 55,000 distinct CDR3 sequences, about a tenth appearing once. The input for sequencing was PBMCs, mostly from graft donor cells, taken 60 days after TCRalphabeta/CD19-depleted stem cell transplant. Source of these receptors: a male patient aged 2 to 10 who had a stem cell transplant for chronic granulomatous disease, so the T cells may come from the graft donor. Each CDR3 is given with its conserved first and last residue. Each record gives: V gene, D gene, clone size, J gene, CDR3 protein, CDR3 DNA. A D gene is named only where the DNA matches it firmly. The size field reads once, few, many, or a class for an expanded clone.

TRBV7-6	.	many	TRBJ2-7	CASSLTNSYEQYF	TGTGCCAGCAGCCTCACTAACTCCTACGAGCAGTACTTC
TRBV4-3	TRBD2	many	TRBJ2-1	CASSRTSGSRNEQFF	TGCGCCAGCAGCCGTACTAGCGGGAGCCGAAATGAGCAGTTCTTC
TRBV9	TRBD1	many	TRBJ1-2	CASSAGQQANYGYTF	TGTGCCAGCAGCGCGGGACAGCAAGCTAACTATGGCTACACCTTC
TRBV7-9	.	many	TRBJ2-1	CASSEAWGWFF	TGTGCCAGCAGCGAGGCGTGGGGATGGTTCTTC
TRBV3-1	.	many	TRBJ2-4	CASSQGGLSKNIQYF	TGTGCCAGCAGCCAAGGCGGACTGAGCAAAAACATTCAGTACTTC
TRBV5-1	.	few	TRBJ2-5	CASSSLWAPHWGPHSREETQYF	TGCGCCAGCAGCTCCCTCTGGGCCCCACACTGGGGCCCACACTCTCGAGAAGAGACCCAGTACTTC
TRBV20-1	.	few	TRBJ2-5	CSASPGRQETQYF	TGCAGTGCTAGCCCGGGCCGCCAAGAGACCCAGTACTTC
TRBV6-1	.	many	TRBJ1-4	CASRGGRAREKLFF	TGTGCCAGCAGAGGTGGCAGGGCTCGTGAAAAACTGTTTTTT
TRBV6-6	.	many	TRBJ2-5	CASSYLETQYF	TGTGCCAGCAGTTATTTAGAGACCCAGTACTTC
TRBV11-2	TRBD2	many	TRBJ2-5	CASSLDPPGGTLETQYF	TGTGCCAGCAGCTTAGATCCCCCGGGGGGGACTTTAGAGACCCAGTACTTC
TRBV7-2	TRBD2	many	TRBJ2-7	CASSLAGDAYEQYF	TGTGCCAGCAGCCTAGCGGGAGACGCCTACGAGCAGTACTTC
TRBV4-1	.	many	TRBJ2-3	CASSQGWSRLTDTQYF	TGCGCCAGCAGCCAAGGGTGGTCACGCCTCACAGATACGCAGTATTTT
TRBV7-8	TRBD2	few	TRBJ2-2	CASSLQVAGGWTGELFF	TGTGCCAGCAGCTTACAGGTAGCGGGAGGTTGGACCGGGGAGCTGTTTTTT
TRBV21-1	.	many	TRBJ2-1	CASSKAAGLDINEQFF	TGTGCCAGCAGCAAAGCGGCGGGACTAGATATCAATGAGCAGTTCTTC
TRBV2	TRBD1	many	TRBJ2-1	CASLSDRPIRNEQFF	TGTGCCAGCCTTTCGGACAGGCCAATTAGGAATGAGCAGTTCTTC
TRBV2	TRBD2	many	TRBJ2-5	CASKGDGLEETQYF	TGTGCCAGCAAAGGGGACGGACTAGAAGAGACCCAGTACTTC
TRBV10-3	.	few	TRBJ2-7	CAISELDDEQYF	TGTGCCATCAGTGAGTTGGACGACGAGCAGTACTTC
TRBV10-3	.	many	TRBJ1-1	CAISDFESARMSTEAFF	TGTGCCATCAGTGATTTCGAGAGCGCCAGGATGAGCACTGAAGCTTTCTTT
TRBV6-4	TRBD1	many	TRBJ2-1	CASSDGTGGNEQFF	TGTGCCAGCAGTGACGGGACAGGGGGCAATGAGCAGTTCTTC
TRBV20-1	TRBD2	many	TRBJ2-1	CSASGTSGFYNEQFF	TGCAGTGCTAGCGGGACTAGCGGGTTTTACAATGAGCAGTTCTTC
TRBV28	.	medium-sized	TRBJ1-6	CASRRQVFDSPLHF	TGTGCCAGCAGACGACAGGTTTTTGATTCACCCCTCCACTTT